This T cell receptor (beta chain) was captured by sequencing in a study of cytomegalovirus exposure and HLA in healthy donors. Germline V lookup: CDR1 MGHRA, CDR2 YSYEKL. This CDR3 is built from 15 residues. With 4 bases removed from V and 0 bases from J, the gap between germline ends came to 13 bases. The PCR ran on 60 Vbeta and 13 Jbeta primers. The assay was immunoSEQ multiplex PCR, and TCRdb's table has in-frame clones only and misses some. The table includes around 200,000 clones, just over 75% detected once. The source of this sequence is a man between 25 and 39 years old in good health and CMV-seronegative. This chain uses TRBV4-1 with TRBJ2-7; D not certain. The sequenced material came from PBMCs. CDR3 DNA sequence: TGCGCCAGCAGCCCCAGCGAGTCCAGCTCCTACGAGCAGTACTTC. This encodes CASSPSESSSYEQYF.